These 7 T cell receptor beta chains share one sample of origin, sequenced in a study of shared clonotypes between healthy human individuals. Naive-designated CD8 cells lacked CD45RO, were positively enriched for CCR7, and omitted terminally differentiated effector memory CD45RA+ cells. The repertoire was sequenced with immunoSEQ multiplex PCR; TCRdb's copy has only in-frame clones and lacks some. Of 2 million to 2.5 million clones listed, over 85% were seen once; the top ten hold roughly 1.1%. Material for sequencing was naive CD8+ T cells sorted from blood. The receptors here all came from a man aged 18 to 30 in good health.

This clone was found once. The V and J genes are TRBV6-5 and TRBJ2-7, with TRBD2 identical over 7 bases. Trimming took 1 base from V and 2 from J; bases not matched to a gene: 2. Germline V gene lookup returns CDR1 MNHEY and CDR2 SVGAGI. This CDR3 region has 14 residues. The CDR3 DNA follows: TGTGCCAGCAGTTACTACGGGACTACCTACGAGCAGTACTTC. Translation: CASSYYGTTYEQYF.

The chain carries TRBV7-9 and TRBJ1-6, with 8 positions matching TRBD1. After removal of 2 bases from V and 8 bases from J, the junction contained 11 bases not matched to a gene. The CDR3 sequence is 17 residues long. The germline CDR1 and CDR2 sequences are SEHNR and FQNEAQ (reference sequence). DNA of the CDR3: TGTGCCAGCAGCTTAACCTTTGGACAGGGCTCTCATTCACCCCTCCACTTT. Protein sequence: CASSLTFGQGSHSPLHF.

The chain employs TRBV4-1 and TRBJ2-7; D is perhaps TRBD1 (5 bases). Trimming left V 0 bases short and J 5 bases short, with 14 bases between. The germline CDR1 and CDR2 sequences are MGHRA and YSYEKL. The CDR3 is 15 residues long. CDR3 sequence (DNA): TGCGCCAGCAGCCAAGATGGTAGACAGTCCCACGAGCAGTACTTC. Its translation is CASSQDGRQSHEQYF.

The V call is TRBV4-1, the J call TRBJ1-1, with 7 bases fitting TRBD1. The CDR3 runs to 15 residues. Trimming at V came to 4 bases and at J to 4 bases, leaving 9 bases not matched to a gene. Germline CDR1 is MGHRA and CDR2 is YSYEKL. CDR3 DNA sequence: TGCGCCAGCAGCCCCCCGACAGGGTTAGTCACTGAAGCTTTCTTT. Protein: CASSPPTGLVTEAFF.

This chain joins TRBV7-9 and TRBJ1-2; D is possibly TRBD1 (6 bases). The CDR3 loop spans 15 amino acids. From germline, CDR1 is SEHNR and CDR2 FQNEAQ (reference sequence). V dropped 5 bases and J dropped 3 bases, with 16 bases sitting between them. The CDR3 region is CASSHPDRYYYGYTF. Here the CDR3 DNA reads TGTGCCAGCAGCCACCCCGACAGGTACTACTATGGCTACACCTTC. Full variable domain (rest looked up from reference TRBV7-9 and TRBJ1-2): DTGVSQNPRHKITKRGQNVTFRCDPISEHNRLYWYRQTLGQGPEFLTYFQNEAQLEKSRLLSDRFSAERPKGSFSTLEIQRTEQGDSAMYLCASSHPDRYYYGYTFGSGTRLTVV.

The J gene is TRBJ1-2, the V gene TRBV27; 11 nucleotides align to TRBD1. Germline values: CDR1 MNHEY, CDR2 SMNVEV (reference sequence). There are 14 residues in the CDR3. V shed 7 bases and J 5 bases; nucleotides not matched to a gene: 6. The CDR3 loop reads CASKWTGGEYGYTF. The CDR3 nucleotides are TGTGCCAGCAAATGGACAGGGGGCGAATATGGCTACACCTTC.

The V call is TRBV5-6, the J call TRBJ2-5; 11 nucleotides line up with TRBD1. CDR3 length: 16 amino acids. Germline-derived CDR1 and CDR2 are SGHDT and YYEEEE. V lost 3 bases, J lost 1 base, and 5 bases stayed unmatched. In DNA, the CDR3 is TGTGCCAGCAGCTATCCGGGACAGGGGGTCCAAGAGACCCAGTACTTC. Translating gives CASSYPGQGVQETQYF.